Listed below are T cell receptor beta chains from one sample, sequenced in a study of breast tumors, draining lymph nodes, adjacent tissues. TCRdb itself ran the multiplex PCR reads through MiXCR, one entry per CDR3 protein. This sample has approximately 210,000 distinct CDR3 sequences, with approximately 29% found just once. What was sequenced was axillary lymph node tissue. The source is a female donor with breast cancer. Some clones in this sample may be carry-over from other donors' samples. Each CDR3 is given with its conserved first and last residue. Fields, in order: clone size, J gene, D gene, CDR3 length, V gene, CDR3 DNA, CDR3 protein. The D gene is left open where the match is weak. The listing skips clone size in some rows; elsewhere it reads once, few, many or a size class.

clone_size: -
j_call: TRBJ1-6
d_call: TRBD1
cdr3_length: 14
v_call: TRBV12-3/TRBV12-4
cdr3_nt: TGTGCCAACAGGACGACAGGGCCCAACTCACCCCTCCACTTT
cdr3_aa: CANRTTGPNSPLHF

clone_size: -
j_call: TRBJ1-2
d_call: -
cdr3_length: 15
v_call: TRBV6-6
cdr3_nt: TGTGCCAGCAGTCCACAGAAATCGGGAGCCTATGGCTGCACCTTC
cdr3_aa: CASSPQKSGAYGCTF

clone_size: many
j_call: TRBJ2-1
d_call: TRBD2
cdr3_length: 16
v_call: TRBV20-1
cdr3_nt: TGCAGTGCTAGTTCTACCTTAGCGGGAGGCAAGAATGAGCAGTTCTTC
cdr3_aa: CSASSTLAGGKNEQFF

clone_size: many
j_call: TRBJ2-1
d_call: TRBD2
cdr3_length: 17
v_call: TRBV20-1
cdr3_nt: TGCAGTGCTAGGACCCCGGGGCGCGGGAGAGTAAGGAATGAGCAGTTCTTC
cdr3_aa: CSARTPGRGRVRNEQFF

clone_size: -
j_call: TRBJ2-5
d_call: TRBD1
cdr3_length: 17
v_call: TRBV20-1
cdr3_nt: TGCGGTGCTAGAGATTTGGGGGGACAGGGTGGAAGGGAGACCCAGTACTTC
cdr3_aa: CGARDLGGQGGRETQYF

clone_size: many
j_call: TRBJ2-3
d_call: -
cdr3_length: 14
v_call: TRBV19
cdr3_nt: TGTGCCAGTAGTACGCCCGCGGGCAGGGATACGCAGTATTTT
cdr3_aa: CASSTPAGRDTQYF

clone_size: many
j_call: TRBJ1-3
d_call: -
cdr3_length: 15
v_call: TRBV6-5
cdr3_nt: -
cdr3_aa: CASSSSTISGNTIYF

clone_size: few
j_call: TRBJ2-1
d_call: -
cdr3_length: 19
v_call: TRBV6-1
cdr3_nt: TGTGCCAGCAGTCCACTCGGGCAGGGATGGGTTAGCTCCTACAATGAGCAGTTCTTC
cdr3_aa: CASSPLGQGWVSSYNEQFF

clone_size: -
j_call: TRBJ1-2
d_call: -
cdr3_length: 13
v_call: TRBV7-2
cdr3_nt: TGTGCCAGCAGCTTAAGGGACATCTATGGCTACACCTTC
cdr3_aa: CASSLRDIYGYTF

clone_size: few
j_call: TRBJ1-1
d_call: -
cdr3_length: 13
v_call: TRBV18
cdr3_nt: TGTGCCAGCTCACCTCAAGAAAACACTGAAGCTTTCTTT
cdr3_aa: CASSPQENTEAFF

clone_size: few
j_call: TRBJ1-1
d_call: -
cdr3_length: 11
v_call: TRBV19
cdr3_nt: TGTGCCAGTAGCTACCACACTGAAGCTTTCTTT
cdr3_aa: CASSYHTEAFF

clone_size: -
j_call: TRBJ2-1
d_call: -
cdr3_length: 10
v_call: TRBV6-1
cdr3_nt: TGTGCCAGCAGTGAATACGGACAGTTCTTC
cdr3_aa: CASSEYGQFF

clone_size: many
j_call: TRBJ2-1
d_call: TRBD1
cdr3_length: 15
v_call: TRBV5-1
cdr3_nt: TGCGCCAGCAGTCTCGTATCAGGGGGCAAGGATGAGCAGTTCTTC
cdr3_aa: CASSLVSGGKDEQFF

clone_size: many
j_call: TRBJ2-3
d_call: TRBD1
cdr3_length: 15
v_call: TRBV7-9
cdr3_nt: TGTGCCAGCAGCTTCGGACAGGCGTTACTAGATACGCAGTATTTT
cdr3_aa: CASSFGQALLDTQYF

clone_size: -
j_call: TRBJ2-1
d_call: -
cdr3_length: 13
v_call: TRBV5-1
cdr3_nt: TGCGCCAGCAGCACGGGAGCCTCCAGTGAGCAGTTCTTC
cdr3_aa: CASSTGASSEQFF

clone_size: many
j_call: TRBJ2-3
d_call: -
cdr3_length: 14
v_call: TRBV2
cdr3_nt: TGTGCCAGCAGTGACGAAGCGCAGGGAGATACGCAGTATTTT
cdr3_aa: CASSDEAQGDTQYF

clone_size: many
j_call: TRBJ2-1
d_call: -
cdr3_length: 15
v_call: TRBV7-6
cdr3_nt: TGTGCCAGCAGCTTATCGACCAGCGGAAACAATGAGCAGTTCTTC
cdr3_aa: CASSLSTSGNNEQFF

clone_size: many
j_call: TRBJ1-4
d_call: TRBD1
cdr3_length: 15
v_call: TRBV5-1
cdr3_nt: TGCGCCAGCAGCTCCCTGGACAGGGGGGGTGAAAAACTGTTTTTT
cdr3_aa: CASSSLDRGGEKLFF

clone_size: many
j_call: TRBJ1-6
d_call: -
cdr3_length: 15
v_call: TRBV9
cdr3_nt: TGTGCCAGCAGCGTAGCTCAAGGGGGGAGTTCACCCCTCCACTTT
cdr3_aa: CASSVAQGGSSPLHF

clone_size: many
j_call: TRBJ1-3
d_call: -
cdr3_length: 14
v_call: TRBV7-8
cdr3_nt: TGTGCCAGCAGCTTAAGGGCTACTGGAAACACCATATATTTT
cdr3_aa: CASSLRATGNTIYF

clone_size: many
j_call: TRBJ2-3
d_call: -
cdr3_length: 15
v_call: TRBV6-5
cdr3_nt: TGTGCCAGCAGTTACTCGAGGGGGAAGACAGATACGCAGTATTTT
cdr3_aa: CASSYSRGKTDTQYF

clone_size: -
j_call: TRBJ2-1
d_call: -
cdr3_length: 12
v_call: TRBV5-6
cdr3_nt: TGTGCCGGCAGCAAAGGGGGGGATGAGCAGTTCTTC
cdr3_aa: CAGSKGGDEQFF

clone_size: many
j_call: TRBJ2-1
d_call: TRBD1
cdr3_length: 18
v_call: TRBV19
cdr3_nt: TGTGCCAGTAGTATACCCCTCCGGGGACAGGCGATCTACAATGAGCAGTTCTTC
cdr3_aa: CASSIPLRGQAIYNEQFF

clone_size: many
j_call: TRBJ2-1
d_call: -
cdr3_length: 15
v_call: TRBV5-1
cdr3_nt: TGCGCCAGCGGGGGACCAGACGCCTCCTACAATGAGCAGTTCTTC
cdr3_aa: CASGGPDASYNEQFF

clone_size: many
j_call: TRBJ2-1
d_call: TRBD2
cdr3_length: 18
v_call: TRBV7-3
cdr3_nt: TGTGCCAGCAGCTTAATCCCTGGTAGCGGGGGCTCCTACAATGAGCAGTTCTTC
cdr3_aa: CASSLIPGSGGSYNEQFF

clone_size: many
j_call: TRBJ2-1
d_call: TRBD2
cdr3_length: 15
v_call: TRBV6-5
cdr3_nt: TGTGCCAGCAGTCACGCGGGGGAGAGAGCCAATGAGCAGTTCTTC
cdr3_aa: CASSHAGERANEQFF

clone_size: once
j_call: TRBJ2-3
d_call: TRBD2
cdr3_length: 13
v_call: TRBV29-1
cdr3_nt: TGTAGCGGGGGGTTAGGCACCACAGATACGCAGTATTTT
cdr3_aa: CSGGLGTTDTQYF

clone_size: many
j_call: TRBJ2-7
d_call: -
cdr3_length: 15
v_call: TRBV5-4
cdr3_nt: TGTGCCAGCAGCTTGCGTCGGCAGGGATCCTACGAGCAGTACTTC
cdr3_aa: CASSLRRQGSYEQYF

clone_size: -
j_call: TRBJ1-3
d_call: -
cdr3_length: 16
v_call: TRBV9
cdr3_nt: TGTGCCAGCAGCGCAGAAGAGGGGCTCTATGGCTACACCATATATTTT
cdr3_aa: CASSAEEGLYGYTIYF